This TCR beta chain was retrieved from a study of CD8 T cells in Susac syndrome. With random hexamers, reverse transcription was performed on about 0.5 to 1 ug of RNA. The CDR3 of TCR beta was amplified by immunoSEQ multiplex PCR across 54 Vbeta and 13 Jbeta. TCRdb used MiXCR to reprocess the immunoSEQ multiplex PCR reads, holding one entry per CDR3 protein. The repertoire holds roughly 200,000 distinct CDR3 sequences, with approximately 93% as singletons. TCR beta sequences were obtained from blood CD8+ and CD4+ T cells. CDR3 length equals 16 residues. V was shortened by 0 bases and J by 1 base, with 12 bases between the two germline ends. Germline V lookup: CDR1 SGDLS, CDR2 YYNGEE.

The chain couples TRBV9 to TRBJ2-3; D tentatively reads TRBD1 or TRBD2 (5 bases each). The TCR comes from a human donor in good health. Source material: CD4+ T cells from PBMCs. DNA for the CDR3: TGTGCCAGCAGCGTAGCTGGGACCAGGGGCACAGATACGCAGTATTTT. Amino acids: CASSVAGTRGTDTQYF. Full variable domain (outside the CDR3, taken from reference TRBV9 and TRBJ2-3): DSGVTQTPKHLITATGQRVTLRCSPRSGDLSVYWYQQSLDQGLQFLIQYYNGEERAKGNILERFSAQQFPDLHSELNLSSLELGDSALYFCASSVAGTRGTDTQYFGPGTRLTVL.